This TCR beta chain was retrieved from a study of siplizumab effects on memory and regulatory T cells. Notes on the study in general: Naive T cells apparently outstripped memory cells in diversity and seemed major alloresponse contributors. The study found that mappable alloreactive CD4+ clones averaged roughly 69% Treg-derived with siplizumab and over 25% in controls.

The CDR3 has 15 residues. The V gene end was trimmed by 10 bases and the J gene end by 5 bases; junction bases not matched to a gene: 13. Germline loops: CDR1 MNHEY, CDR2 SVGAGI. Method: immunoSEQ multiplex PCR; TCRdb's copy keeps in-frame clones and lacks some. The sample carries about 100,000 clones, 92% recorded once. For this clone: The antigen is not known.

The clonotype was recovered from a human donor in good health. The chain couples TRBV6-5 to TRBJ2-5; 10 bases fit TRBD1. Sequencing was performed on Tregs sorted from blood. The CDR3 region has the DNA TGTGCCATTAAACCCGGGACAGGGGTGGAGGAGACCCAGTACTTC. It is translated as CAIKPGTGVEETQYF.